This T cell receptor (beta chain) was observed in a study of T cell responses to AZD1222 COVID-19 vaccine. Overall study: Investigators merged groups given second doses at roughly 4 or roughly 12 weeks.

Repertoires were generated with immunoSEQ multiplex PCR, while TCRdb's copy carries only in-frame clones and drops some. The sample lists around 31,000 clones; approximately 93% were seen once. Looked up from germline, CDR1 is SGHTA and CDR2 is FQGNSA. The CDR3 has 14 amino acids. V was shortened by 8 bases and J by 1 base, with 15 bases between the two germline ends. The rearrangement links TRBV7-2 to TRBJ2-7, with D possibly TRBD2 on 5 matching bases. Sequenced material: peripheral blood, taken on day 0 of AZD1222 vaccination. The receptor was derived from an adult in good health. DNA of the CDR3: TGTGCCAGCGGTACTGCGGGCGGGTCCTACGAGCAGTACTTC. Translated: CASGTAGGSYEQYF.